These T cell receptor beta chains were read from a single sample in a study of CD8+CD57+ T cells in acquired aplastic anemia. TCRdb re-analysed the reads in MiXCR, keeping a single row per CDR3 protein. Here the sample spans hundreds of thousands of distinct CDR3 sequences, 50% to 65% being singletons. Sequencing was done on a sample of sorted CD4+, CD8+, or CD8+CD57+ T cells (not recorded which) from PBMCs. All receptors derive from a human donor with aplastic anemia. CDR3s include the opening cysteine and the closing phenylalanine or tryptophan. D genes are given only for firm matches. Rows give clone size only sometimes, using once, few, many, or a class for an expanded clone.

j_gene	abundance	v_gene	d_gene	CDR3nt	CDR3aa
TRBJ2-5	-	TRBV4-1	-	TGCGCCAGCAGCCAATACGGGGCGCTCCAAGAGACCCAGTACTTC	CASSQYGALQETQYF
TRBJ1-2	many	TRBV4-2	TRBD1	TGTGCCAGCAGCCAAGCCGGGACAGAGTTTTACTATGGCTACACCTTC	CASSQAGTEFYYGYTF
TRBJ1-1	many	TRBV6-5	-	TGTGCCAGCAGTTACTCTGCACAAAGAGACACTGAAGCTTTCTTT	CASSYSAQRDTEAFF
TRBJ2-3	-	TRBV20-1	TRBD1	TGCAGTGCCTCGGACAGGGGCAGCACAGATACGCAGTATTTT	CSASDRGSTDTQYF
TRBJ1-2	-	TRBV9	-	TGTGCCAGCACGGGGGAGTTTAACTATGGCTACACCTTC	CASTGEFNYGYTF
TRBJ2-7	-	TRBV12-3/TRBV12-4	TRBD2	TGTGCCAGCAGCGTAGCGGGGGTCGCCTACGAGCAGTACTTC	CASSVAGVAYEQYF
TRBJ2-7	many	TRBV5-1	TRBD2	TGCGCCAGCAGCTTGGGCACTAGAGCGGGAGAGGGGGAGCAGTACTTC	CASSLGTRAGEGEQYF
TRBJ2-5	few	TRBV24-1	-	TGTGCCACCAGTGATTCGGAGACCCAGTACTTC	CATSDSETQYF
TRBJ2-6	-	TRBV11-2	TRBD1	TGTGCCAGCAGCCCATGGACAGGGACCGGGGCCAACGTCCTGACTTTC	CASSPWTGTGANVLTF
TRBJ2-3	many	TRBV2	TRBD2	TGTGCCAGCAGTGGGCTAGCGGTGACAGATACGCAGTATTTT	CASSGLAVTDTQYF
TRBJ1-4	many	TRBV15	-	TGTGCCACCAGCAGAGTGGGGGTGGGGGCCCCTAATGAAAAACTGTTTTTT	CATSRVGVGAPNEKLFF
TRBJ2-5	-	TRBV20-1	TRBD1	TGCAGTGCTAGAGATCAAGGGACAGGGGAAGAGACCCAGTACTTC	CSARDQGTGEETQYF
TRBJ2-3	-	TRBV25-1	-	TGTGCCAGCAGTGCGGGAAGGGGGGGCCGTACAGATACGCAGTATTTT	CASSAGRGGRTDTQYF
TRBJ1-5	-	TRBV7-9	-	TGTGCCAGCAGCTTAGGATATCAGCCCCAGCATTTT	CASSLGYQPQHF
TRBJ1-5	-	TRBV28	-	TGTGCCAGCAGGGGGGACGGACCGGGCAATCAGCCCCAGCATTTT	CASRGDGPGNQPQHF
TRBJ1-5	few	TRBV2	-	TGTGCCAGCAGTGAGGTGGGAGCGTATAGCAATCAGCCCCAGCATTTT	CASSEVGAYSNQPQHF
TRBJ2-2	few	TRBV10-3	TRBD1	TGTGCCATCAAAGGCGGAGGACAGGTCAACACCGGGGAGCTGTTTTTT	CAIKGGGQVNTGELFF